This T cell receptor (beta chain) was recovered during a study of blood T cell repertoires in COVID-19. Overall study: Sites across the United States, Italy and Spain contributed samples from acute and convalescent COVID-19. Nucleic acid was either cDNA or gDNA, and it came from T cells, B-cell-depleted T cells, or PBMCs.

Original processing methods: Amplification with reference gene primers provided the estimates of nucleated cell counts. Measured with immunoSEQ multiplex PCR; TCRdb has only the in-frame clones, and not every one. The DNA was the basis for D and trimming; V, J and clone size are from that table. There are around 25,000 clones in the sample; approximately 80% occur only once, and over 12% lies in the top ten. The specimen was peripheral blood. This TCR was recovered from a man older than 75 with active or convalescent COVID-19.

The CDR3 DNA reads as TGCGCCAGCAGCCAGGAATACGGGACAGTACAGCCCCAGCATTTT. This codes for CASSQEYGTVQPQHF. This rearrangement joins TRBV4-3 to TRBJ1-5, with 7 bases fitting TRBD1. J gave up 7 bases and V 3 bases, and 9 bases lay outside the gene matches. CDR1 is LGHNA, CDR2 YSLEER, per germline. The CDR3 contains 15 residues.